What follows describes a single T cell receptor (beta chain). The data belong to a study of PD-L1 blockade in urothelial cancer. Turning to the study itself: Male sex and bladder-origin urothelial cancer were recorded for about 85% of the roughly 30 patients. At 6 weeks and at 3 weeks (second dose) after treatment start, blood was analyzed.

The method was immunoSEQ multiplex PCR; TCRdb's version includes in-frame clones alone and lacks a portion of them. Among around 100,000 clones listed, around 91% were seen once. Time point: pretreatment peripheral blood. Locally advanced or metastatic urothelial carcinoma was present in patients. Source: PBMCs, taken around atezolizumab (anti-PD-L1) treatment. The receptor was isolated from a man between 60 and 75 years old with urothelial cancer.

Here the CDR3 reads CASSLASLNEKLFF. CDR3 in DNA: TGTGCCAGCAGCTTGGCCTCCCTAAATGAAAAACTGTTTTTT. J is TRBJ1-4 and V is TRBV5-4, with no clear D. The V end lost 0 bases, the J end lost 5 bases, and 8 bases lay between the germline ends. The CDR3 is made up of 14 amino acids. Germline V gene data show CDR1 as SGHNT and CDR2 as YYREEE (reference sequence).